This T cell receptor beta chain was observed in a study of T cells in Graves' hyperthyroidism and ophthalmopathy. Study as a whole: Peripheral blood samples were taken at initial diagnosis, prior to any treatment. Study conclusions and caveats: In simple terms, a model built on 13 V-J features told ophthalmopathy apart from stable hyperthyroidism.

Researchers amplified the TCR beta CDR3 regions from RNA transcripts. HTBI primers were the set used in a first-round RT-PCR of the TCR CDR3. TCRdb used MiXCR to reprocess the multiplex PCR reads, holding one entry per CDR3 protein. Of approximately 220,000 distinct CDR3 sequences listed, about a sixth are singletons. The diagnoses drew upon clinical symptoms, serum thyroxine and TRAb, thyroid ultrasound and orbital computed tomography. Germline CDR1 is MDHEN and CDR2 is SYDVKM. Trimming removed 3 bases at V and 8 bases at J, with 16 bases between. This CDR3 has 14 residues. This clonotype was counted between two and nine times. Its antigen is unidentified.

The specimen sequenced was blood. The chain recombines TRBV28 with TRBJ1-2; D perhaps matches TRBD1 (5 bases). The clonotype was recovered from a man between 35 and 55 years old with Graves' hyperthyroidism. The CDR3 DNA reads TGTGCCAGCAGTTTTCGGACATCGGGGGAGGGCTACACCTTC. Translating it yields CASSFRTSGEGYTF.